These T cell receptor beta chains were read from a single sample in a study of blood T cell repertoires in COVID-19. Repertoires were generated with immunoSEQ multiplex PCR, while TCRdb's copy carries only in-frame clones and drops some. The sample records roughly 68,000 clones, just under 90% being singletons. The sample consisted of peripheral blood. The receptors derive from a woman older than 75 with active COVID-19. CDR3s include the opening cysteine and the closing phenylalanine or tryptophan. A D gene is named only where the DNA matches it firmly. Size is stated for part of the rows, as once, few or many counts, or as a class when the clone is expanded.

v_call,d_call,j_call,clone_size,cdr3_aa,cdr3_nt
TRBV21-1,.,TRBJ2-5,.,CASSKNETAKGLCTETQYF,TGTGCCAGCAGCAAAAACGAGACGGCTAAAGGACTATGCACCGAGACCCAGTACTTC
TRBV6-2/TRBV6-3,.,TRBJ2-3,.,CASSYFEGAGDTQYF,TGTGCCAGCAGTTACTTTGAGGGAGCGGGAGATACGCAGTATTTT
TRBV7-3,.,TRBJ2-3,.,CASSLSSTDTQYF,TGTGCCAGCAGCCTATCTAGCACAGATACGCAGTATTTT
TRBV7-2,TRBD1,TRBJ2-7,.,CASSIGTGGVYEQYF,TGTGCCAGCAGCATCGGGACAGGGGGCGTCTACGAGCAGTACTTC
TRBV10-3,TRBD2,TRBJ2-1,.,CAISEMAGGGYEQFF,TGTGCCATCAGTGAGATGGCGGGAGGGGGGTATGAGCAGTTCTTC
TRBV11-3,TRBD2,TRBJ2-1,.,CASSLTSGSYNEQFF,TGTGCCAGCAGCTTAACCAGCGGGAGCTACAATGAGCAGTTCTTC
TRBV28,.,TRBJ1-3,.,CASSLGVVRSGNTIYF,TGTGCCAGCAGTTTAGGAGTGGTCCGCTCTGGAAACACCATATATTTT
TRBV5-1,.,TRBJ2-1,.,CASSLQSGAYNEQFF,TGCGCCAGCAGCTTGCAAAGCGGAGCCTACAATGAGCAGTTCTTC
TRBV7-2,TRBD2,TRBJ2-1,once,CASSPPGTSGYNEQFF,TGTGCCAGCAGCCCACCCGGGACTAGCGGTTACAATGAGCAGTTCTTC
TRBV7-5,.,TRBJ1-2,.,CVRSSVLGSGPIAGYTF,TGTGTCAGAAGCTCAGTTCTGGGTTCAGGGCCGATCGCGGGCTACACCTTC
TRBV7-8,.,TRBJ1-5,.,CASSLVPDIFLSNQPQHF,TGTGCCAGCAGCTTAGTCCCAGACATATTCCTTAGCAATCAGCCCCAGCATTTT
TRBV18,.,TRBJ2-1,.,CASSQTTRQSSYNEQFF,TGTGCCAGCTCACAAACCACCAGGCAGTCCTCCTACAATGAGCAGTTCTTC
TRBV6-1,.,TRBJ2-1,.,CASSEQGGPNEQFF,TGTGCCAGCAGTGAGCAGGGAGGACCCAATGAGCAGTTCTTC
TRBV6-5,.,TRBJ1-6,.,CASKQGGLDSPLHF,TGTGCCAGCAAACAGGGCGGGTTGGATTCACCCCTCCACTTT
TRBV29-1,.,TRBJ1-2,.,CSVERAGYGYTF,TGCAGCGTTGAGAGGGCGGGCTATGGCTACACCTTC
TRBV28,.,TRBJ1-5,.,CASSLMSTTNQPQHF,TGTGCCAGCAGTTTAATGTCGACAACCAATCAGCCCCAGCATTTT
TRBV4-1,TRBD2,TRBJ2-2,.,CASSQEGSGRGTGELFF,TGCGCCAGCAGCCAAGAAGGTAGCGGGAGGGGGACCGGGGAGCTGTTTTTT
TRBV18,TRBD1,TRBJ1-2,.,CASSPGTGTKNYGYTF,TGTGCCAGCTCACCTGGGACAGGGACTAAAAACTATGGCTACACCTTC
TRBV7-9,.,TRBJ2-1,.,CASSSDHERRGSYNEQFF,TGTGCCAGCAGCTCCGACCACGAACGGAGAGGCTCCTACAATGAGCAGTTCTTC
TRBV5-6,TRBD1,TRBJ1-2,.,CASSYRGFLAYGYTF,TGTGCCAGCAGCTACAGGGGATTCTTAGCCTATGGCTACACCTTC
TRBV18,.,TRBJ2-5,.,CASSRTQGQETQYF,TGTGCCAGCTCCAGGACGCAGGGACAAGAGACCCAGTACTTC
TRBV6-2/TRBV6-3,.,TRBJ2-7,.,CASSYSSPQQYF,TGTGCCAGCAGTTACTCGTCTCCTCAGCAGTACTTC
TRBV28,.,TRBJ2-3,.,CALQRSDTDTQYF,TGTGCCCTGCAGCGGAGCGACACAGATACGCAGTATTTT
TRBV19,.,TRBJ2-1,.,CASSTPRTYSYNEQFF,TGTGCCAGTAGTACCCCCCGTACCTACTCCTACAATGAGCAGTTCTTC
TRBV28,.,TRBJ1-5,once,CASRIAGWEEGQPQHF,TGTGCCAGCAGGATAGCAGGGTGGGAGGAGGGCCAGCCCCAGCATTTT
TRBV5-4,.,TRBJ2-3,.,CATMDKTKGDTQYF,TGTGCCACAATGGACAAGACGAAGGGGGATACGCAGTATTTT
TRBV4-3,.,TRBJ2-1,.,CASSQDWRSYNEQFF,TGCGCCAGCAGCCAAGATTGGAGGTCCTACAATGAGCAGTTCTTC
TRBV6-1,.,TRBJ2-2,.,CASSDLPGLVNTGELFF,TGTGCCAGCAGTGATCTCCCGGGACTGGTGAACACCGGGGAGCTGTTTTTT
TRBV15,.,TRBJ2-3,.,CATSRVIQGRGTDTQYF,TGTGCCACCAGCAGAGTAATACAGGGAAGAGGCACAGATACGCAGTATTTT
TRBV5-1,TRBD1,TRBJ2-7,.,CASSLDRTYEQYF,TGCGCCAGCAGCCTGGACAGGACCTACGAGCAGTACTTC
TRBV19,TRBD2,TRBJ2-7,few,CASSQAGVRYEQYF,TGTGCCAGTAGCCAAGCGGGAGTTCGTTACGAGCAGTACTTC
TRBV9,TRBD2,TRBJ2-1,.,CASSVGSGGWDEQFF,TGTGCCAGCAGCGTAGGATCGGGAGGATGGGATGAGCAGTTCTTC
TRBV6-2/TRBV6-3,.,TRBJ1-4,.,CASSYSNRKTTNEKLFF,TGTGCCAGCAGTTACTCTAACAGGAAGACAACTAATGAAAAACTGTTTTTT
TRBV28,TRBD1,TRBJ1-4,.,CASSTSGTANEKLFF,TGTGCCAGCAGTACCTCCGGGACAGCTAATGAAAAACTGTTTTTT
TRBV3-1/TRBV3-2,TRBD2,TRBJ2-7,.,CASSQDVRLAGVYEQYF,TGTGCCAGCAGCCAAGATGTCCGGTTAGCGGGAGTTTACGAGCAGTACTTC
TRBV10-3,TRBD1,TRBJ2-5,.,CAISLGQGETQYF,TGTGCCATCAGTCTCGGACAGGGAGAGACCCAGTACTTC
TRBV7-2,TRBD2,TRBJ2-5,.,CASSPPVGGGPGTQYF,TGTGCCAGCAGCCCCCCCGTGGGGGGAGGGCCGGGGACCCAGTACTTC
TRBV5-4,.,TRBJ2-5,.,CASSTGTQRETQYF,TGTGCCAGCAGCACCGGGACTCAAAGGGAGACCCAGTACTTC
TRBV5-5,TRBD2,TRBJ2-5,.,CASSPGGGLGKETQYF,TGTGCCAGCAGCCCCGGGGGGGGGTTGGGTAAAGAGACCCAGTACTTC
TRBV12-3/TRBV12-4,.,TRBJ1-1,.,CASSLSGGQAFF,TGTGCCAGCAGTTTATCCGGGGGTCAAGCTTTCTTT
TRBV29-1,TRBD1,TRBJ1-1,.,CSVEARDRISTEAFF,TGCAGCGTTGAAGCCCGGGACAGGATATCGACTGAAGCTTTCTTT
TRBV4-3,TRBD1,TRBJ1-3,once,CASSHTAGQNSGNTIYF,TGCGCCAGCAGCCATACCGCGGGACAGAACTCTGGAAACACCATATATTTT
TRBV19,.,TRBJ2-7,.,CASSSGLLSYEQYF,TGTGCCAGTAGCTCGGGACTCCTCTCCTACGAGCAGTACTTC
TRBV7-6,.,TRBJ2-1,.,CASSLPSDRRDEQFF,TGTGCCAGCAGCTTACCCTCAGACAGGCGAGATGAGCAGTTCTTC
TRBV7-3,.,TRBJ2-2,.,CASSPRPMIQEGELFF,TGTGCCAGCAGCCCCCGGCCTATGATTCAGGAAGGGGAGCTGTTTTTT
TRBV7-3,TRBD2,TRBJ2-5,.,CASSSWEGHKTQYF,TGTGCCAGCAGCTCCTGGGAGGGCCATAAGACCCAGTACTTC
TRBV4-2,TRBD2,TRBJ2-7,.,CASSLILAGVNEQYF,TGTGCCAGCAGCCTTATACTAGCGGGAGTGAACGAGCAGTACTTC
TRBV6-2/TRBV6-3,TRBD2,TRBJ2-5,.,CASSTTGTTETQYF,TGTGCCAGCAGTACCACCGGGACTACAGAGACCCAGTACTTC
TRBV5-4,TRBD1,TRBJ2-3,.,CASRRDRGTDTQYF,TGTGCCAGCAGACGGGACAGGGGCACAGATACGCAGTATTTT
TRBV7-6,TRBD2,TRBJ2-1,.,CASSPTPRLAGTSEQFF,TGTGCCAGCAGCCCAACCCCCCGACTAGCGGGAACTAGTGAGCAGTTCTTC
TRBV7-8,TRBD1,TRBJ1-2,.,CASSATGAPAYGYTF,TGTGCCAGCAGCGCCACAGGGGCCCCCGCCTATGGCTACACCTTC